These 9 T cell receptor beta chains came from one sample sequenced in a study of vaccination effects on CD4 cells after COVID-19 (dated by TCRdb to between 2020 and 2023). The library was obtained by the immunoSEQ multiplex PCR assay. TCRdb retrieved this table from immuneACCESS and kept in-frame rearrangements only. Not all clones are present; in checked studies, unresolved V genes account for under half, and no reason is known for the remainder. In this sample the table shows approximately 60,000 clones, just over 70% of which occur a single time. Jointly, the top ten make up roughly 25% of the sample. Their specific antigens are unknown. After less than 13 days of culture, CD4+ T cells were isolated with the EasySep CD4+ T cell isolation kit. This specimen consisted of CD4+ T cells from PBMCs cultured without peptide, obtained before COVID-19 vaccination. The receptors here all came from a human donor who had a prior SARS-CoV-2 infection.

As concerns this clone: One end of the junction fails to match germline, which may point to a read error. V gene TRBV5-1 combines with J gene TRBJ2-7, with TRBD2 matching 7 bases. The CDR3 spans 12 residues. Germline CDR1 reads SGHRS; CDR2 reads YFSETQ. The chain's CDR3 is CASSSGTTEPHF. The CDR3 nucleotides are TGCGCCAGCAGCTCGGGGACTACCGAGCCGCACTTC.

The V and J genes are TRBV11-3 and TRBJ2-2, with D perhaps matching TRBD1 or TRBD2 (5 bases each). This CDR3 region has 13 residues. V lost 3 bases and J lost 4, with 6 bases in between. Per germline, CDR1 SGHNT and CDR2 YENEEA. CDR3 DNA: TGTGCCAGCAGCTTTGGGGGCACCGGGGAGCTGTTTTTT. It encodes CASSFGGTGELFF.

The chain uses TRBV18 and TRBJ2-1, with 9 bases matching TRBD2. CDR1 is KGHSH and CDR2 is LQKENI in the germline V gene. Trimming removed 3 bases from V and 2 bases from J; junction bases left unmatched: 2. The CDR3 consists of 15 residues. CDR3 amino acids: CASSPLAGAYNEQFF. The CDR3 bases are TGTGCCAGCTCACCCTTAGCGGGGGCCTACAATGAGCAGTTCTTC.

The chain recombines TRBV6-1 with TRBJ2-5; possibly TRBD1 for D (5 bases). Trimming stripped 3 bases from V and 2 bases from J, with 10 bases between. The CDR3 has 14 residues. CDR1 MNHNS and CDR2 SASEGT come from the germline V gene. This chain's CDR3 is CASSEGLYQETQYF. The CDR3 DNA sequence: TGTGCCAGCAGTGAGGGGCTATATCAAGAGACCCAGTACTTC.

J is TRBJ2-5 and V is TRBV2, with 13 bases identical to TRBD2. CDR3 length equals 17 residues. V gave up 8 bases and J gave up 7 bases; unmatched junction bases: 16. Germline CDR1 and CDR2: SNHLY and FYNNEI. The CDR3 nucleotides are TGTGCCAGCGCCCCCCCCACTAGCGGGGGGGGGACACGGACCCAGTACTTC. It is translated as CASAPPTSGGGTRTQYF.

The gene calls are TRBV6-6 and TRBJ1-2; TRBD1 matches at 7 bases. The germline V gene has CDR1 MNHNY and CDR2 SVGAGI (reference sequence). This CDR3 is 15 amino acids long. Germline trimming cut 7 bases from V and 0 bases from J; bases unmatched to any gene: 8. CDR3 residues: CASTLQGSANYGYTF. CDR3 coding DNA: TGTGCCAGCACCTTACAGGGGAGCGCTAACTATGGCTACACCTTC.

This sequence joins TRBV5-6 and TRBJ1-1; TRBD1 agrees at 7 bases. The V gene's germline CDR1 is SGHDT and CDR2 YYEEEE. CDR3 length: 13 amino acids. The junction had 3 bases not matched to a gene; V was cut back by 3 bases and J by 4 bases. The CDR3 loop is CASSSRQGTEAFF. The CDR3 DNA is TGTGCCAGCAGCTCTAGACAGGGCACTGAAGCTTTCTTT.

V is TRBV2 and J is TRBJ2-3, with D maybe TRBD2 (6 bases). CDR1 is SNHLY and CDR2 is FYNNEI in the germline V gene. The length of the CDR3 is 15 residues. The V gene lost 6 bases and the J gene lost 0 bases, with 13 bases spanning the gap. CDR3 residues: CASSDGGSSTDTQYF. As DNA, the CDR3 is TGTGCCAGCAGCGACGGGGGATCCAGCACAGATACGCAGTATTTT. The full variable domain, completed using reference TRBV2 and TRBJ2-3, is EPEVTQTPSHQVTQMGQEVILRCVPISNHLYFYWYRQILGQKVEFLVSFYNNEISEKSEIFDDQFSVERPDGSNFTLKIRSTKLEDSAMYFCASSDGGSSTDTQYFGPGTRLTVL.

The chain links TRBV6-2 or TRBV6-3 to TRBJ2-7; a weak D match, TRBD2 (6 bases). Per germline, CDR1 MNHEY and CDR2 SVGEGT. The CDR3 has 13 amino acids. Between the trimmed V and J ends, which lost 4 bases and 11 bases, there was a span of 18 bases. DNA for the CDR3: TGTGCCAGCAGTTCCTCCCTTCGGGGGTCGGAGTACTTC. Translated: CASSSSLRGSEYF.